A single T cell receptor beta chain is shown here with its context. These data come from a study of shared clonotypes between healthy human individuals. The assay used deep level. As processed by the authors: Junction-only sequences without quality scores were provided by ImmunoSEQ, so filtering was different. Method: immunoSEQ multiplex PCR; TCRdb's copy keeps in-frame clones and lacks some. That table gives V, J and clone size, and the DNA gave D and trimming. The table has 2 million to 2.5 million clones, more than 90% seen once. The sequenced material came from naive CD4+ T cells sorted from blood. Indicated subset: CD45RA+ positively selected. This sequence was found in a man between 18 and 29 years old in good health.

This CDR3 is CASSHGGTFNEKLFF. CDR3 nucleotide sequence: TGTGCCAGTAGCCATGGGGGGACTTTTAATGAAAAACTGTTTTTT. The chain couples TRBV19 to TRBJ1-4; D might be TRBD1 (5 bases). Germline V gives CDR1 LNHDA, CDR2 SQIVND (reference sequence). The CDR3 is made up of 15 amino acids. The V end lost 6 bases, the J end lost 4 bases, and 15 bases lay between the germline ends.